The clone carrying this T cell receptor beta chain has only a few counts. This specimen belongs to a study of T cell changes during pregnancy in multiple sclerosis. The CDR3 contains 15 residues. Germline V gene lookup returns CDR1 SGDLS and CDR2 YYNGEE. V lost 0 bases, J lost 5 bases, and 7 bases stayed unmatched. Some clones are missing from TCRdb's copy, which holds only in-frame ones; the method was immunoSEQ multiplex PCR. The data contain about 110,000 clones, about nine tenths of them singletons. The rearrangement uses TRBV9 and TRBJ1-1; 7 bases line up with TRBD1. This TCR came from a female donor in good health, enrolled as a control in a pregnancy study. Sequenced here: peripheral blood, sampled in the third trimester of pregnancy. CDR3 region: CASSVVSEGATEAFF. CDR3 sequence (DNA): TGTGCCAGCAGCGTAGTGAGTGAGGGGGCGACTGAAGCTTTCTTT.